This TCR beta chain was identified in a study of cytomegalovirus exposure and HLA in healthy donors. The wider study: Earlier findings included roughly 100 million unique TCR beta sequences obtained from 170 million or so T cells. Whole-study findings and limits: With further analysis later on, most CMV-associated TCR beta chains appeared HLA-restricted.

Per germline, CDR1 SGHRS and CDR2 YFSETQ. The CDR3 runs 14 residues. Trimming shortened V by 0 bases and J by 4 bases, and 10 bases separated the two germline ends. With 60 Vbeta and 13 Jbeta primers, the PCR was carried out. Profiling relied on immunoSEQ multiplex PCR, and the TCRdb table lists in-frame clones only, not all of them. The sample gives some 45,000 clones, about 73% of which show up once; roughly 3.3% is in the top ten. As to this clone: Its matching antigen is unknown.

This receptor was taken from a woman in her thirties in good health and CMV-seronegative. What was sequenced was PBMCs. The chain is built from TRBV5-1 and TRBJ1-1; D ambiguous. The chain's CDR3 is CASSLEQFGTEAFF. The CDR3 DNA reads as TGCGCCAGCAGCTTGGAACAGTTCGGCACTGAAGCTTTCTTT.